This T cell receptor (beta chain) was profiled in a study of T cells after posttransplantation cyclophosphamide. Some clones are missing from TCRdb's copy, which holds only in-frame ones; the method was immunoSEQ multiplex PCR. The sample has roughly 17,000 clones, roughly 80% seen once. Overall study results and limits: Donor-recipient repertoire similarity was low at 1-2 months, rising over year one. Recipient CMV seropositivity and CMV reactivation strongly tracked TRB clonality. Tissue-infiltrating T cells from skin or gut overlapped little with blood T cells.

Trimming removed 3 bases from V and 2 bases from J, with 14 bases in between. Germline loops: CDR1 LNHDA, CDR2 SQIVND (reference sequence). The CDR3 extends over 16 amino acids. Concerning this clone: What it binds is not known.

A marrow graft followed busulfan-fludarabine conditioning, with cyclophosphamide on days +3 and +4. The sequencing used CD8+ T cells sorted from PBMCs, collected about 1,900 days after a stem cell transplant with posttransplant cyclophosphamide. The receptor's source is a female patient between 40 and 55 years old who received an allogeneic stem cell transplant from a related donor, was CMV-positive, and had no GVHD. The graft donor may have given rise to some T cells. The chain links TRBV19 to TRBJ1-3; perhaps TRBD1 as D (5 bases). The CDR3 loop reads CASSMHRPSPGNTIYF. The DNA of the CDR3 is TGTGCCAGTAGTATGCACAGGCCGTCTCCTGGAAACACCATATATTTT.